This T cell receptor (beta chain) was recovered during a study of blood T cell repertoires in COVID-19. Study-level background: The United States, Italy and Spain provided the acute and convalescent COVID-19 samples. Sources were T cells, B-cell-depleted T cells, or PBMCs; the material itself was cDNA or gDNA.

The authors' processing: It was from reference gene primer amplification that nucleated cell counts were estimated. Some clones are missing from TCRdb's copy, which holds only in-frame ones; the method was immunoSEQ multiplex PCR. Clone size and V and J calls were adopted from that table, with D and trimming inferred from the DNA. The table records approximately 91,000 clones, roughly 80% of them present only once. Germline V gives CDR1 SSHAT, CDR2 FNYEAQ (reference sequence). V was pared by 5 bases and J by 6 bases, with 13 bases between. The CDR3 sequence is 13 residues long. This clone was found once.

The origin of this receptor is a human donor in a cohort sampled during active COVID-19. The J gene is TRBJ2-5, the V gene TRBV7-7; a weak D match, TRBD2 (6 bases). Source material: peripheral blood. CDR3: CASSPGGEKTQYF. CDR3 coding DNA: TGTGCCAGCAGCCCAGGCGGGGAGAAGACCCAGTACTTC.